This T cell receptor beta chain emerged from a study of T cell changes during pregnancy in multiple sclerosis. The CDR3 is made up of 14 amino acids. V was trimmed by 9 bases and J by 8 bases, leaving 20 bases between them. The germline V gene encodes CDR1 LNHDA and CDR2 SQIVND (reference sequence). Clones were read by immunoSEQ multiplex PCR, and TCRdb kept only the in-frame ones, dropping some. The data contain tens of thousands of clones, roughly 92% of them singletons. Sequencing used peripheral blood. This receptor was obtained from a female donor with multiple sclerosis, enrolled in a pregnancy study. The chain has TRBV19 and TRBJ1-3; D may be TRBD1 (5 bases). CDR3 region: CASAGGRLRDTIYF. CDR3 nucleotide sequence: TGTGCCAGCGCCGGGGGACGGCTACGGGACACCATATATTTT.